This T cell receptor (beta chain) was captured in a study of blood T cell repertoires in COVID-19. About the research overall: Both acute and convalescent COVID-19 samples were obtained from the United States, Italy and Spain. The analysed material was cDNA or gDNA that came from T cells, B-cell-depleted T cells, or PBMCs.

The CDR3 is made up of 14 amino acids. The germline V gene encodes CDR1 MNHEY and CDR2 SMNVEV (reference sequence). The V segment lost 4 bases and the J segment 5 bases; nucleotides outside the gene matches: 5. Per the original methods: Amplified reference gene primers provided the basis for estimating nucleated cell counts. Method: immunoSEQ multiplex PCR; TCRdb's copy keeps in-frame clones and lacks some. Clonal size and the V and J genes are those of that table, whereas D and trimming came from the DNA. The sample contains 170,000 or so clones, around three quarters of which appear only once. The TCR originated in a man between 70 and 80 years old with active or convalescent COVID-19. The sample was peripheral blood. The V call is TRBV27, the J call TRBJ2-7; 10 bases line up with TRBD1. In nucleotides, the CDR3 is TGTGCCAGCAGTTCGGGACAGGGGCTTAACGAGCAGTACTTC. Amino acids: CASSSGQGLNEQYF.